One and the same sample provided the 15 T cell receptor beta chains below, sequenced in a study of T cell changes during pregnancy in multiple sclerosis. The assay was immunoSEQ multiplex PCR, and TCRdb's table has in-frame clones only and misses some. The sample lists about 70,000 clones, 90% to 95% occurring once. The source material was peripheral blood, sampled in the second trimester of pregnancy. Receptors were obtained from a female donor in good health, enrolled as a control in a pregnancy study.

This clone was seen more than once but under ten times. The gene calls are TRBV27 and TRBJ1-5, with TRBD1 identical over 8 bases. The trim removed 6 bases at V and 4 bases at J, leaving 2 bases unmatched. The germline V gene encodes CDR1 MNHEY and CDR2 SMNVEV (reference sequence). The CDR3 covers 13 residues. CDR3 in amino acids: CASRGQVNQPQHF. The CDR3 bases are TGTGCCAGCAGGGGACAGGTTAATCAGCCCCAGCATTTT.

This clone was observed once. The CDR3 spells CASSHRTVDYEKLFF. CDR3 DNA: TGCGCCAGCAGCCACAGAACGGTGGACTATGAAAAACTGTTTTTT. J is TRBJ1-4 and V is TRBV4-1, with D hard to call. The CDR3 length is 15 residues. V was trimmed by 3 bases and J by 6 bases, leaving 14 bases between them. Germline V gives CDR1 MGHRA, CDR2 YSYEKL.

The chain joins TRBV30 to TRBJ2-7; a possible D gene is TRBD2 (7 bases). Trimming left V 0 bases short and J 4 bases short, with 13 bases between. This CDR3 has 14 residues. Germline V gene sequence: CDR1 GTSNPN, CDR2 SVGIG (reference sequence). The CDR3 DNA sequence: TGTGCCTGGAGTGTAGGGGGGGTAGGGTACGAGCAGTACTTC. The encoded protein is CAWSVGGVGYEQYF.

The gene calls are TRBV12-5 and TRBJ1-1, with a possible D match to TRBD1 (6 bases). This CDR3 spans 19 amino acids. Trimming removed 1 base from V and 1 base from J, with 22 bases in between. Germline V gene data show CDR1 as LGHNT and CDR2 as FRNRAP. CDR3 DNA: TGTGCTAGTGGTTTGGCCCGCAGAGACAGGCAAAGTCCGAACACTGAAGCTTTCTTT. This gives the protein CASGLARRDRQSPNTEAFF.

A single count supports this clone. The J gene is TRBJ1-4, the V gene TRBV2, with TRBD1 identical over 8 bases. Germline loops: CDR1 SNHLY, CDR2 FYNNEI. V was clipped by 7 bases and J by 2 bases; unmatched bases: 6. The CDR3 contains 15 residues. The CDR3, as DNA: TGTGCCAGCAACTACAGGGGGACGACTAATGAAAAACTGTTTTTT. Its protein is CASNYRGTTNEKLFF. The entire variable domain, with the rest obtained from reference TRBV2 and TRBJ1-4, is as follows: EPEVTQTPSHQVTQMGQEVILRCVPISNHLYFYWYRQILGQKVEFLVSFYNNEISEKSEIFDDQFSVERPDGSNFTLKIRSTKLEDSAMYFCASNYRGTTNEKLFFGSGTQLSVL.

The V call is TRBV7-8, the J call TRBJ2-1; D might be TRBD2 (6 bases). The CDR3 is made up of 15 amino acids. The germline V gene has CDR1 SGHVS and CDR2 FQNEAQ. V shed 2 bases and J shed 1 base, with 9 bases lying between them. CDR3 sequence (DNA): TGTGCCAGCAGCTTACTAGCGATTTCCTACAATGAGCAGTTCTTC. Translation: CASSLLAISYNEQFF.

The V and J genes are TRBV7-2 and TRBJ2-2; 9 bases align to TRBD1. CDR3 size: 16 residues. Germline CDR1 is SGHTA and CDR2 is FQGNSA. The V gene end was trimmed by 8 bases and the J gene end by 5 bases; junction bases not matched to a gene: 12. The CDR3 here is CASGHTGTGKTGELFF. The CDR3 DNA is TGTGCCAGCGGACACACCGGGACAGGGAAAACCGGGGAGCTGTTTTTT.

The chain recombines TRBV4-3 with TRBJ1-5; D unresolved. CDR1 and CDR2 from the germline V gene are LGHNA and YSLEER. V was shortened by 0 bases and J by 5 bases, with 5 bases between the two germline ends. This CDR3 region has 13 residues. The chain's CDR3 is CASSQDPYQPQHF. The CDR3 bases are TGCGCCAGCAGCCAAGACCCTTATCAGCCCCAGCATTTT.

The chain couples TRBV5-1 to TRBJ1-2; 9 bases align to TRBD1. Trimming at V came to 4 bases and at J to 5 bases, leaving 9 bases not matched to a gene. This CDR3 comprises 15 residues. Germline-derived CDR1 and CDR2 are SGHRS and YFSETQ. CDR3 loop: CASSARTGVGYGYTF. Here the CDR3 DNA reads TGCGCCAGCAGCGCCCGGACAGGGGTGGGATATGGCTACACCTTC. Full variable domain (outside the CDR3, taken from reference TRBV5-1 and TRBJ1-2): KAGVTQTPRYLIKTRGQQVTLSCSPISGHRSVSWYQQTPGQGLQFLFEYFSETQRNKGNFPGRFSGRQFSNSRSEMNVSTLELGDSALYLCASSARTGVGYGYTFGSGTRLTVV.

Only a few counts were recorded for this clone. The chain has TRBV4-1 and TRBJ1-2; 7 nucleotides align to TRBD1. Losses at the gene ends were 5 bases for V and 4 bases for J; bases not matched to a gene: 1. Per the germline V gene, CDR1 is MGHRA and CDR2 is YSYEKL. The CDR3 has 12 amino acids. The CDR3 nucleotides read TGCGCCAGCAGCACAGGGGTCTATGGCTACACCTTC. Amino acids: CASSTGVYGYTF.

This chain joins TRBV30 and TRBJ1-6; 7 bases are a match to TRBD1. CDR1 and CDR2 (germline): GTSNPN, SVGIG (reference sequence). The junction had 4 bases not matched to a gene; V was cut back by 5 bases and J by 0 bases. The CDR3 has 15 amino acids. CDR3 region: CAWSTGSSYNSPLHF. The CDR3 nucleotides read TGTGCCTGGTCGACAGGGAGCTCCTATAATTCACCCCTCCACTTT.

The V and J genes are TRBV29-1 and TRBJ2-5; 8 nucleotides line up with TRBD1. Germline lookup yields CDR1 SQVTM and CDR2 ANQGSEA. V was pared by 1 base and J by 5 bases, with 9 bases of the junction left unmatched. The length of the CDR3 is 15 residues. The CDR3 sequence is CSVEGVIRGRETQYF. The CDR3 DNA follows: TGCAGCGTTGAAGGGGTGATCAGGGGGCGGGAGACCCAGTACTTC.

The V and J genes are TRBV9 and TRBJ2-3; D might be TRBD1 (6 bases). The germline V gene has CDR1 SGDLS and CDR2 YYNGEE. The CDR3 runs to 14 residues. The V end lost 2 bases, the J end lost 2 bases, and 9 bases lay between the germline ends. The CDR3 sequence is CASSVKGVTDTQYF. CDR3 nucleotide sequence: TGTGCCAGCAGCGTTAAGGGGGTCACAGATACGCAGTATTTT.

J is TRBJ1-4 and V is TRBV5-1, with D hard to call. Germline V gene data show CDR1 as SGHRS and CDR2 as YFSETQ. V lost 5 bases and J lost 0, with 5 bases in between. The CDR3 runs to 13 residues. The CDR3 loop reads CASRSSTNEKLFF. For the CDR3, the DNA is TGCGCCAGCAGATCCTCAACTAATGAAAAACTGTTTTTT.

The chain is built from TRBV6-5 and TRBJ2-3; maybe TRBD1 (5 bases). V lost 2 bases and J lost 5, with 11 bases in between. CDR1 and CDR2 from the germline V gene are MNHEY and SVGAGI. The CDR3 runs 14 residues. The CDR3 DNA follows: TGTGCCAGCAGTTACCTTCACCAGGGAGATACGCAGTATTTT. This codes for CASSYLHQGDTQYF.